Each of the 5 T cell receptor beta chains below was sequenced from the same sample in a study of OX40 agonist ivuxolimab in advanced cancers. Measured with immunoSEQ multiplex PCR; TCRdb has only the in-frame clones, and not every one. Of more than 55,000 clones listed, 88% were seen once; the top ten hold around 5.1%. Source: CD4+ or CD8+ T cells sorted from blood, taken in a trial of the OX40 agonist ivuxolimab. These receptors were obtained from an adult with an advanced solid tumor such as melanoma, head and neck, liver or kidney cancer.

This chain joins TRBV13 and TRBJ2-2; D call uncertain. Germline V lookup: CDR1 PRHDT, CDR2 FYEKMQ (reference sequence). The V gene lost 2 bases and the J gene lost 2 bases, with 12 bases spanning the gap. The CDR3 runs 16 residues. The CDR3 protein is CASSLNPQGNTGELFF. CDR3 DNA: TGTGCCAGCAGCTTAAACCCCCAAGGTAACACCGGGGAGCTGTTTTTT.

This chain joins TRBV18 and TRBJ1-6; the match to TRBD1 covers 8 bases. CDR1 KGHSH and CDR2 LQKENI come from the germline V gene. CDR3 length equals 14 residues. J gave up 10 bases and V 3 bases, and 5 bases lay outside the gene matches. CDR3 loop: CASSPTGGGSPLHF. CDR3 sequence (DNA): TGTGCCAGCTCACCTACAGGGGGGGGATCACCCCTCCACTTT. Filled out from reference TRBV18 and TRBJ1-6, the complete variable domain reads NAGVMQNPRHLVRRRGQEARLRCSPMKGHSHVYWYRQLPEEGLKFMVYLQKENIIDESGMPKERFSAEFPKEGPSILRIQQVVRGDSAAYFCASSPTGGGSPLHFGNGTRLTVT.

The rearrangement joins TRBV5-1 to TRBJ1-4; unclear D gene. Germline assignment: CDR1 SGHRS and CDR2 YFSETQ. The CDR3 sequence is 15 residues long. V shed 4 bases and J shed 2 bases, with 12 bases lying between them. The CDR3 sequence: CASSEIQSTNEKLFF. CDR3 DNA: TGCGCCAGCAGCGAAATTCAATCGACTAATGAAAAACTGTTTTTT.

The genes are TRBV18 and TRBJ2-1; D remains unclear. This CDR3 has 12 residues. The germline V gene has CDR1 KGHSH and CDR2 LQKENI. V was shortened by 2 bases and J by 9 bases, with 8 bases between the two germline ends. In nucleotides, the CDR3 is TGTGCCAGCTCACCAGTTTATGGTGAGCAGTTCTTC. It encodes CASSPVYGEQFF.

This clone was counted a single time. The chain carries TRBV5-6 and TRBJ2-3, with 7 nucleotides matching TRBD1. Per the germline V gene, CDR1 is SGHDT and CDR2 is YYEEEE. Trimming took 4 bases from V and 2 from J; bases not matched to a gene: 4. The CDR3 runs 14 residues. CDR3 protein: CASSGTVVTDTQYF. The CDR3 DNA is TGTGCCAGCAGCGGGACAGTAGTCACAGATACGCAGTATTTT.